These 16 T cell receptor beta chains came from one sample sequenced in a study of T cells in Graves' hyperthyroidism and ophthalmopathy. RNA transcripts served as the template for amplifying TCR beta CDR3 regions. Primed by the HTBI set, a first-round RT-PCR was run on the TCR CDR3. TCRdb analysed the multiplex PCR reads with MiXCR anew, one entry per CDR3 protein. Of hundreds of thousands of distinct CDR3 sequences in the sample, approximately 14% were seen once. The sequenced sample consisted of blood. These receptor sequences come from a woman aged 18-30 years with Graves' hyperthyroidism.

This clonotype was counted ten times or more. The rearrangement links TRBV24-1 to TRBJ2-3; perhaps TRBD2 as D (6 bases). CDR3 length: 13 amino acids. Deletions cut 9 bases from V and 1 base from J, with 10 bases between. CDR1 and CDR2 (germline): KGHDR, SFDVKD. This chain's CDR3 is CATGTSGTDTQYF. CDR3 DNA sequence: TGTGCCACCGGGACTTCTGGCACAGATACGCAGTATTTT.

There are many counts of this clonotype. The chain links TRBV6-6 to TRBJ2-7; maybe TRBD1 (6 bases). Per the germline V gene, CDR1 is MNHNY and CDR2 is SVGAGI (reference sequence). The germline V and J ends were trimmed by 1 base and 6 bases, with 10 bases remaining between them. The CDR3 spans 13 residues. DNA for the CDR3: TGTGCCAGCAGTTACTGGACCAGGGGCGAGCAGTACTTC. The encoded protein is CASSYWTRGEQYF.

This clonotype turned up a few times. This chain's CDR3 is CASSFPSGITGELFF. In nucleotides, the CDR3 is TGTGCCAGCAGTTTTCCGAGCGGGATTACCGGGGAGCTGTTTTTT. The chain couples TRBV12-3 or TRBV12-4 to TRBJ2-2, with 7 positions matching TRBD2. This CDR3 comprises 15 residues. Trimming took 3 bases from V and 5 from J; bases not matched to a gene: 6.

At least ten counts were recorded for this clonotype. The CDR3 region has the DNA TGCGCCAGCAGAGAGGGGACGGGGATGAATTCACCCCTCCACTTT. Protein sequence: CASREGTGMNSPLHF. The chain couples TRBV5-1 to TRBJ1-6; D possibly corresponds to TRBD1 (5 bases). Trimming took off 5 bases at V and 7 bases at J, with 16 bases between the two ends. The germline V gene encodes CDR1 SGHRS and CDR2 YFSETQ. CDR3 length: 15 amino acids.

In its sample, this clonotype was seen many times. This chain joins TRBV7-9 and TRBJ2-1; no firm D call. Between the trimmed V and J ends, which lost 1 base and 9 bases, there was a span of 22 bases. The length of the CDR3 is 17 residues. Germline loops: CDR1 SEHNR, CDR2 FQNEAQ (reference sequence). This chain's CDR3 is CASSLGSVSRIDIEQFF. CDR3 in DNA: TGTGCCAGCAGCTTAGGAAGCGTTAGCAGGATAGATATTGAGCAGTTCTTC. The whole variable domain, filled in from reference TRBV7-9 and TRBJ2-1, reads DTGVSQNPRHKITKRGQNVTFRCDPISEHNRLYWYRQTLGQGPEFLTYFQNEAQLEKSRLLSDRFSAERPKGSFSTLEIQRTEQGDSAMYLCASSLGSVSRIDIEQFFGPGTRLTVL.

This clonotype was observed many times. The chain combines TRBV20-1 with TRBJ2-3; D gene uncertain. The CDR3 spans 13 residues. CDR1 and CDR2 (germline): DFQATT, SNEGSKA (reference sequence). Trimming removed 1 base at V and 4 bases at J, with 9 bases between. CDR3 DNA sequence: TGCAGTGCTAGAGTAGGTAGTGCAGATACGCAGTATTTT. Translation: CSARVGSADTQYF.

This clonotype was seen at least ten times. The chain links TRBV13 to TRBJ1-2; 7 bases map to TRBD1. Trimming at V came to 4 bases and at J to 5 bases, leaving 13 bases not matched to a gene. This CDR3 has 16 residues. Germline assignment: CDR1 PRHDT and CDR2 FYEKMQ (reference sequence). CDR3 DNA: TGTGCCAGCAGCTCCACTCTACGGGGACAGCCTTATGGCTACACCTTC. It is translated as CASSSTLRGQPYGYTF. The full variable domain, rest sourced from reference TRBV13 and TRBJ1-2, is AAGVIQSPRHLIKEKRETATLKCYPIPRHDTVYWYQQGPGQDPQFLISFYEKMQSDKGSIPDRFSAQQFSDYHSELNMSSLELGDSALYFCASSSTLRGQPYGYTFGSGTRLTVV.

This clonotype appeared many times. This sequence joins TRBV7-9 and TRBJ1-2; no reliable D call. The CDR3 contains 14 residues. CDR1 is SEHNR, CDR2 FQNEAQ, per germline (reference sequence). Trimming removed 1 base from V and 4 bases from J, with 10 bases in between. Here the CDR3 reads CASSLVEGSYGYTF. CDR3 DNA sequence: TGTGCCAGCAGCTTAGTGGAGGGAAGCTATGGCTACACCTTC.

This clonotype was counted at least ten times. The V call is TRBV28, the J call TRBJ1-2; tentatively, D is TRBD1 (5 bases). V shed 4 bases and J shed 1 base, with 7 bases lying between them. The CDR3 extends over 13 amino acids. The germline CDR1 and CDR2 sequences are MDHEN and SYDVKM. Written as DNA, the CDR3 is TGTGCCAGCAGTTCAAGGGGTAACTATGGCTACACCTTC. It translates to CASSSRGNYGYTF.

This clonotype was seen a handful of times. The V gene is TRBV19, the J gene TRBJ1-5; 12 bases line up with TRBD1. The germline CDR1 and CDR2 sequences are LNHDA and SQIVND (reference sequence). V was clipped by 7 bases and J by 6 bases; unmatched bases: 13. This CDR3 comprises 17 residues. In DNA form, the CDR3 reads TGTGCCAGTACCCCCTGGAAGGGACAGGGGGCGGGTCAGCCCCAGCATTTT. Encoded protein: CASTPWKGQGAGQPQHF.

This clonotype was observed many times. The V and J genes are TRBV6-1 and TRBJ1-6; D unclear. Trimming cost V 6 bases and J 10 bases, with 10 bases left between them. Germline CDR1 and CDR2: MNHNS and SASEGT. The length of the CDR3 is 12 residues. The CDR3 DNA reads TGTGCCAGCAGCCGAGGACGGTCACCCCTCCACTTT. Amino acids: CASSRGRSPLHF.

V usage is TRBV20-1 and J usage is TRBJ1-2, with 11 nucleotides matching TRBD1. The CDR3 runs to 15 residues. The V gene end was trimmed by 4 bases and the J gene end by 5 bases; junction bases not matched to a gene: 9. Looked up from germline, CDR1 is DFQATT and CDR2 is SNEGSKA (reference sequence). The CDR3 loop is CSAKVGTGGWYGYTF. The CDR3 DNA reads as TGCAGTGCTAAAGTTGGGACAGGGGGTTGGTATGGCTACACCTTC.

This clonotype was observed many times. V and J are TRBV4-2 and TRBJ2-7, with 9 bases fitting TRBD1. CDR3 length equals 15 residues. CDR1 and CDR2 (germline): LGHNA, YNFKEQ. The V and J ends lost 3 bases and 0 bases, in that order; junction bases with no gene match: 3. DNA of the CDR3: TGTGCCAGCAGCCACGGGACAGGGAGCTCCTACGAGCAGTACTTC. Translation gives CASSHGTGSSYEQYF.

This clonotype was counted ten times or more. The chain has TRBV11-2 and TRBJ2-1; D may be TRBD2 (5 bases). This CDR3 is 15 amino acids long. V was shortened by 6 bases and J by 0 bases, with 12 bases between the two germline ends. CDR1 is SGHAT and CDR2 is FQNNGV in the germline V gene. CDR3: CASRRGLSSYNEQFF. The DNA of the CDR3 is TGTGCCAGCAGGCGAGGACTGAGCTCCTACAATGAGCAGTTCTTC.

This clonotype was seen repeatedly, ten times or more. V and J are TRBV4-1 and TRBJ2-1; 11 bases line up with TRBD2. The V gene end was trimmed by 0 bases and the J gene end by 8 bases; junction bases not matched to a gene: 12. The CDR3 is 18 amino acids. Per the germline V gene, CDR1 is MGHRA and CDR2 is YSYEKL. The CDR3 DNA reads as TGCGCCAGCAGCCAAGATAGCACTAGCGGGGGACATGGTTATGAGCAGTTCTTC. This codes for CASSQDSTSGGHGYEQFF.

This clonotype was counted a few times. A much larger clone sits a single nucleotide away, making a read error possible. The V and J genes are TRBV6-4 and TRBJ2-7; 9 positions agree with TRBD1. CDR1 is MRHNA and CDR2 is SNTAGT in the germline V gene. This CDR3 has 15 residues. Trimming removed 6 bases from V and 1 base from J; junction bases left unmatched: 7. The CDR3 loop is CASSSIGQGSYEQYF. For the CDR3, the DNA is TGTGCCAGCAGCAGCATTGGACAGGGGTCCTACGAGCAGTACTTC.